Included here is one T cell receptor (beta chain) sequence, with context. Antigen unknown. Primers for the PCR totalled 60 Vbeta and 13 Jbeta. Under the authors' procedure: A follow-up analysis tallied around 80 million unique TCR beta chains, roughly 10 million shared. Here immunoSEQ multiplex PCR was the method, and the copy in TCRdb shows in-frame clones only, minus some. V, J and clone size were drawn from that table, and D and trimming were deduced from the DNA. The sample holds 120,000 to 150,000 clones; about 80% are singletons and the top ten take approximately 2%. The CDR3 is 18 amino acids. CDR1 and CDR2 (germline): MGHRA, YSYEKL. Trimming shortened V by 0 bases and J by 0 bases, and 16 bases separated the two germline ends. This sample stems from a study of cytomegalovirus exposure and HLA in healthy donors. Study results and limitations: As a later analysis showed, a missense DCLRE1C variant was linked to trimming of TCR beta V- and J-genes.

The material sequenced was PBMCs. The chain recombines TRBV4-1 with TRBJ2-3, with a weak D call TRBD1 (5 bases). The source of this sequence is a man aged 35 to 55 in good health and CMV-seronegative. CDR3 sequence (DNA): TGCGCCAGCAGCCAAGATGACAGCCCTACCCCGAGCACAGATACGCAGTATTTT. This codes for CASSQDDSPTPSTDTQYF.